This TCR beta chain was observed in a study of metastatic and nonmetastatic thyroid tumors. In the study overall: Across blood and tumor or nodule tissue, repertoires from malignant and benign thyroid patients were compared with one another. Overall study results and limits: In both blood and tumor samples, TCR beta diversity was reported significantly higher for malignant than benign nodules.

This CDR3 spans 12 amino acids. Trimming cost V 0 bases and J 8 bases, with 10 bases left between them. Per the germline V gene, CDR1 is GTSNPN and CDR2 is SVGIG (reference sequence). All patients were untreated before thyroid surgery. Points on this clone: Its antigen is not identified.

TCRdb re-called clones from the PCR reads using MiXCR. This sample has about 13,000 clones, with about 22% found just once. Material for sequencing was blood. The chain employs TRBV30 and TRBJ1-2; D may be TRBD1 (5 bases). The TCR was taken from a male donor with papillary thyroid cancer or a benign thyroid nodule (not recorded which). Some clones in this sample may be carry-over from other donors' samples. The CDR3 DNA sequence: TGTGCCTGGAGTGTCGGGGGGGACGGCTACACCTTC. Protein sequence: CAWSVGGDGYTF.